This TCR beta chain comes out of a study of blood T cells in healthy people across ages. Study-wide findings and caveats: The fall in TCR beta diversity per million T cells was roughly linear with age.

The CDR3 runs 16 residues. V lost 6 bases and J 0 bases, leaving 15 bases between the germline ends. Per germline, CDR1 MDHEN and CDR2 SYDVKM. Then a second PCR, running roughly 7 to 11 cycles, was carried out with a sample-barcoded 5' primer and a J-beta primer mix. Every sample gave at least 3 million paired-end reads containing CDR3. TCRdb reprocessed the 5' RACE reads with MiXCR, giving one entry per CDR3 protein. The sample yields roughly 680,000 distinct CDR3 sequences, approximately 21% seen once. Comment on this clonotype: No antigen is known for it.

This receptor was taken from a man in his 70s in good health. The genes are TRBV28 and TRBJ1-3; possibly TRBD1 for D (5 bases). The sequenced sample consisted of blood. In DNA form, the CDR3 reads TGTGCCAGCAGCCAACCAGGGTTAGACTCTGGAAACACCATATATTTT. Translation gives CASSQPGLDSGNTIYF.